This TCR beta chain was obtained from a study of cytomegalovirus exposure and HLA in healthy donors. Notes on the study in general: Likely technical artifact: a cluster of highly shared sequence variants. By a later analysis, the bulk of CMV-associated TCR beta chains appeared HLA-restricted.

As concerns this clone: Its antigen is still unknown.

The germline V gene encodes CDR1 SGHAT and CDR2 FQNNGV. The CDR3 consists of 17 residues. V dropped 4 bases and J dropped 5 bases, with 23 bases sitting between them. The PCR had 60 Vbeta and 13 Jbeta primers. Clones were sequenced by immunoSEQ multiplex PCR, and TCRdb holds only the in-frame ones, with some missing. This table holds 90,000 to 110,000 clones, 76% found once. The receptor comes from a man aged 40-49 years in good health and CMV-seropositive. The sequencing input was PBMCs. The chain recombines TRBV11-2 with TRBJ1-1, with D tentatively TRBD1 (5 bases). The CDR3 sequence is CASSSVGGGATGTEAFF. The CDR3 bases are TGTGCCAGCAGCTCCGTCGGCGGCGGGGCCACGGGAACTGAAGCTTTCTTT.